This TCR beta chain was identified during a study of CD4 and CD8 cells across lung adenocarcinoma regions. TCRdb reprocessed the PCR reads with MiXCR, giving one entry per CDR3 protein. The profile shows 6,500 to 8,500 distinct CDR3 sequences, 56% of them singletons. Samples came from patients with localized non-small cell lung adenocarcinoma. Relative to its sample, this clonotype is large. Germline V CDR1 and CDR2: MNHEY, SVGAGI. The ends were cut back, 2 bases at V and 1 base at J, with 25 bases in the middle. CDR3 length equals 20 residues. Sequencing used CD4+ T cells from the center of a lung tumor. This sequence originates from a female donor with lung adenocarcinoma. The CD4 and CD8 labels of this study may be unreliable. This rearrangement joins TRBV6-5 to TRBJ2-3, with D perhaps TRBD2 (7 bases). CDR3 sequence: CASSYGGLAALLWGTDTQYF. CDR3 sequence (DNA): TGTGCCAGCAGTTACGGGGGGCTAGCGGCCTTACTGTGGGGCACAGATACGCAGTATTTT.